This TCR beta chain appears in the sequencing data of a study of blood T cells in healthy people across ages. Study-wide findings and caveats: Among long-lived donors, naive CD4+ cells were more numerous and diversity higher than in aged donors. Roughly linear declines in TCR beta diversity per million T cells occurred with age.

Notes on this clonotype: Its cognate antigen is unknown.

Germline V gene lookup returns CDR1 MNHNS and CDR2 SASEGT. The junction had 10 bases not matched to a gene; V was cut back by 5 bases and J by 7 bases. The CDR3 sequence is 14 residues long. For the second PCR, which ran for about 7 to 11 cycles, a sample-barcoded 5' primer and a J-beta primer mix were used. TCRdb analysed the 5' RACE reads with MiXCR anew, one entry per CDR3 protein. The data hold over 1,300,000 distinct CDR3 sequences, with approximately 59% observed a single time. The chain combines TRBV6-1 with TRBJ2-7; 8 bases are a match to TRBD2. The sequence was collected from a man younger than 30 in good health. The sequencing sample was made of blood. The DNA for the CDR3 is TGTGCCAGCAGTCCTGCGGGAGGAAGAGTAGAGCAGTACTTC. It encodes CASSPAGGRVEQYF.